These 9 T cell receptor beta chains came from one sample sequenced in a study of blood T cell repertoires in COVID-19. The method was immunoSEQ multiplex PCR; TCRdb's version includes in-frame clones alone and lacks a portion of them. The sample carries 150,000 to 200,000 clones, about 90% recorded once. Sequenced: PBMCs or T cells enriched from blood (not recorded which). These receptors came from a woman under 30 who had recovered from COVID-19.

This chain connects TRBV7-6 to TRBJ1-5, with 7 bases identical to TRBD1. The CDR3 spans 15 residues. CDR1 is SGHVS and CDR2 is FNYEAQ in the germline V gene. The ends lost 1 base at V and 3 bases at J; junction bases unmatched: 3. The CDR3 DNA is TGTGCCAGCAGCTTAGAGGACAGGAACAATCAGCCCCAGCATTTT. Translation: CASSLEDRNNQPQHF.

The chain is built from TRBV15 and TRBJ2-7; D possibly corresponds to TRBD2 (5 bases). Germline V gene sequence: CDR1 LNHNV, CDR2 YYDKDF (reference sequence). This CDR3 is 15 amino acids long. The ends were cut back, 0 bases at V and 2 bases at J, with 11 bases in the middle. The CDR3 sequence is CATSRDRGYAYEQYF. CDR3 nucleotide sequence: TGTGCCACCAGCAGAGATAGAGGGTACGCCTACGAGCAGTACTTC.

The rearrangement links TRBV7-2 to TRBJ1-1; D not resolved. The V gene lost 3 bases and the J gene lost 1 base, with 12 bases spanning the gap. This CDR3 is built from 15 residues. In germline, CDR1 is SGHTA, CDR2 FQGNSA. CDR3 coding DNA: TGTGCCAGCAGCTTCAGACTGGAGGGGAACACTGAAGCTTTCTTT. This translates into CASSFRLEGNTEAFF.

The chain is built from TRBV7-8 and TRBJ1-1, with D unresolved. Between the trimmed V and J ends, which lost 6 bases and 1 base, there was a span of 24 bases. Germline V gives CDR1 SGHVS, CDR2 FQNEAQ. This CDR3 has 18 amino acids. The CDR3: CASRSTPIVSRENTEAFF. The DNA of the CDR3 is TGTGCCAGCAGATCGACGCCCATAGTTTCGAGGGAGAACACTGAAGCTTTCTTT.

The J gene is TRBJ2-1, the V gene TRBV5-1; 11 bases agree with TRBD2. V trimming: 4 bases; J trimming: 2 bases; junction bases outside the gene matches: 14. Germline V gene lookup returns CDR1 SGHRS and CDR2 YFSETQ. The length of the CDR3 is 19 residues. This chain's CDR3 is CASSPKYIIAGGPYNEQFF. The CDR3 region has the DNA TGCGCCAGCAGCCCTAAATACATAATAGCGGGAGGGCCCTACAATGAGCAGTTCTTC.

V gene TRBV18 combines with J gene TRBJ2-2; 7 bases are shared with TRBD1. V lost 3 bases and J lost 0; bases outside the gene matches: 1. In germline, CDR1 is KGHSH, CDR2 LQKENI. This CDR3 contains 15 residues. In nucleotides, the CDR3 is TGTGCCAGCTCACCTGGACAGGCGAACACCGGGGAGCTGTTTTTT. It specifies CASSPGQANTGELFF.

The genes are TRBV5-6 and TRBJ1-4; a weak D match, TRBD1 (5 bases). CDR1 and CDR2 (germline): SGHDT, YYEEEE. Trimming left V 2 bases short and J 2 bases short, with 16 bases between. There are 17 residues in the CDR3. The DNA for the CDR3 is TGTGCCAGCAGCTTCACGGGGGGATTTTCGACTAATGAAAAACTGTTTTTT. Its translation: CASSFTGGFSTNEKLFF. Based on the CDR3 plus reference TRBV5-6 and TRBJ1-4, the full variable domain is DAGVTQSPTHLIKTRGQQVTLRCSPKSGHDTVSWYQQALGQGPQFIFQYYEEEERQRGNFPDRFSGHQFPNYSSELNVNALLLGDSALYLCASSFTGGFSTNEKLFFGSGTQLSVL.

The count of this clone is one. V usage is TRBV5-1 and J usage is TRBJ2-7, with TRBD2 as a possible D gene (6 bases). Germline V gene data show CDR1 as SGHRS and CDR2 as YFSETQ. This CDR3 region has 16 residues. Deletions cut 0 bases from V and 3 bases from J, with 16 bases between. The CDR3: CASSLGGTGGNYEQYF. The CDR3, as DNA: TGCGCCAGCAGCTTGGGAGGGACCGGGGGTAACTACGAGCAGTACTTC. The whole variable domain, filled in from reference TRBV5-1 and TRBJ2-7, reads KAGVTQTPRYLIKTRGQQVTLSCSPISGHRSVSWYQQTPGQGLQFLFEYFSETQRNKGNFPGRFSGRQFSNSRSEMNVSTLELGDSALYLCASSLGGTGGNYEQYFGPGTRLTVT.

The chain employs TRBV10-1 and TRBJ2-1, with 8 positions matching TRBD2. Germline CDR1 reads WNHNN; CDR2 reads SYGVQD (reference sequence). This CDR3 spans 15 amino acids. V dropped 5 bases and J dropped 4; count of bases not matched to a gene: 7. DNA of the CDR3: TGCGCCAGCAGTCCGGGACTAGGGGATTACAATGAGCAGTTCTTC. It yields the protein CASSPGLGDYNEQFF.